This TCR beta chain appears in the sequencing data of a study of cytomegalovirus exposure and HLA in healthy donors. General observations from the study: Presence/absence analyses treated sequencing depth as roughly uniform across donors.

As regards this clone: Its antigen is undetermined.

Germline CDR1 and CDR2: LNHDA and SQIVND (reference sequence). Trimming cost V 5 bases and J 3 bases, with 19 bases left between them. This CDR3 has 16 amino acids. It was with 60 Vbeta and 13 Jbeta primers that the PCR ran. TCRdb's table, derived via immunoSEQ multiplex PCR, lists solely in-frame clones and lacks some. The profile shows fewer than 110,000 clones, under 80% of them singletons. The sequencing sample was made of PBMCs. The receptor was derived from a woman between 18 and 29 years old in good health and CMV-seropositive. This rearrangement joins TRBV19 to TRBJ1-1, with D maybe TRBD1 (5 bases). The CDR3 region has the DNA TGTGCCAGTAGTTTAGCACACCCAGGGATTTACACTGAAGCTTTCTTT. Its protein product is CASSLAHPGIYTEAFF.